These T cell receptor beta chains were read from a single sample in a study of cytomegalovirus exposure and HLA in healthy donors. Method: immunoSEQ multiplex PCR; TCRdb's copy keeps in-frame clones and lacks some. Of roughly 230,000 clones listed, roughly 84% are singletons. Sample: PBMCs. The receptors were sampled from a girl aged 2 to 9 in good health and CMV-seronegative. The CDR3 runs from the conserved cysteine through the conserved F or W. Each record gives: D gene, CDR3 length, clone size, V gene, J gene, CDR3 protein, CDR3 DNA. A D gene is named only where the DNA matches it firmly. The size field is filled for only some rows; it gives once, few, many or a size class.

>TRBD1|14|-|TRBV5-6|TRBJ2-7
CASSLDRGIYEQYF
TGTGCCAGCAGCTTGGACAGGGGAATCTACGAGCAGTACTTC
>-|14|-|TRBV27|TRBJ2-5
CASSFAGEGVTQYF
TGTGCCAGCAGTTTCGCAGGGGAAGGCGTGACCCAGTACTTC
>TRBD2|18|-|TRBV9|TRBJ2-7
CASSPRLLAGPYAYEQYF
TGTGCCAGCAGCCCCCGACTTTTAGCGGGCCCATATGCCTACGAGCAGTACTTC
>TRBD2|15|-|TRBV6-1|TRBJ2-1
CASSDLAGRWGEQFF
TGTGCCAGCAGTGACCTAGCGGGCCGTTGGGGGGAGCAGTTCTTC
>-|15|-|TRBV10-2|TRBJ1-2
CASSGGAGANYGYTF
TGCGCCAGCAGTGGGGGGGCGGGAGCTAACTATGGCTACACCTTC
>-|11|few|TRBV7-6|TRBJ2-7
CASAAAYEQYF
TGTGCCAGCGCAGCGGCCTACGAGCAGTACTTC
>-|16|-|TRBV4-1|TRBJ1-2
CASSQDRWQDTYGYTF
TGCGCCAGCAGCCAAGATCGGTGGCAGGATACATATGGCTACACCTTC
>TRBD1|16|-|TRBV5-5|TRBJ1-5
CASSLADRGGTQPQHF
TGTGCCAGCAGCTTGGCGGACAGGGGAGGGACTCAGCCCCAGCATTTT
>TRBD1|14|-|TRBV10-3|TRBJ1-2
CAISEGAANYGYTF
TGTGCCATCAGCGAGGGGGCAGCTAACTATGGCTACACCTTC
>-|14|-|TRBV6-6|TRBJ1-5
CASSYPDRNQPQHF
TGTGCCAGCAGTTACCCGGACAGAAATCAGCCCCAGCATTTT
>-|14|-|TRBV7-7|TRBJ2-5
CASSLVPGMETQYF
TGTGCCAGCAGCTTAGTCCCAGGGATGGAGACCCAGTACTTC
>TRBD2|16|-|TRBV9|TRBJ2-7
CASSVTSGGFPYEQYF
TGTGCCAGCAGCGTTACTAGCGGGGGATTCCCCTACGAGCAGTACTTC
>-|14|few|TRBV5-1|TRBJ2-2
CASSLLTVTGELFF
TGCGCCAGCAGCTTACTGACAGTCACCGGGGAGCTGTTTTTT
>-|13|-|TRBV6-6|TRBJ2-5
CASSQNNQETQYF
TGTGCCAGCAGTCAAAACAACCAAGAGACCCAGTACTTC
>TRBD2|15|once|TRBV4-2|TRBJ2-3
CASSQLADPTDTQYF
TGTGCCAGCAGCCAACTAGCGGACCCCACAGATACGCAGTATTTT
>TRBD1|14|-|TRBV7-2|TRBJ1-1
CASSRGQGVSEAFF
TGTGCCAGCAGCCGTGGACAGGGTGTCTCTGAAGCTTTCTTT
>-|12|-|TRBV30|TRBJ2-3
CAWEVLTDTQYF
TGTGCCTGGGAGGTACTCACAGATACGCAGTATTTT
>-|13|-|TRBV11-3|TRBJ2-3
CASSSSMQDTQYF
TGTGCCAGCAGCTCTAGCATGCAGGATACGCAGTATTTT
>-|17|-|TRBV29-1|TRBJ2-3
CSVIPNPAGSSTDTQYF
TGCAGCGTTATCCCGAACCCGGCCGGGTCTAGCACAGATACGCAGTATTTT
>-|12|-|TRBV30|TRBJ1-5
CAWSPVDQPQHF
TGTGCCTGGAGTCCCGTCGATCAGCCCCAGCATTTT
>-|12|few|TRBV2|TRBJ1-1
CASRGRDTEAFF
TGTGCCAGCAGGGGGCGCGACACTGAAGCTTTCTTT
>TRBD2|15|-|TRBV12-5|TRBJ2-3
CASGLIAGDTDTQYF
TGTGCTAGTGGTTTGATAGCGGGGGACACAGATACGCAGTATTTT
>-|14|-|TRBV5-4|TRBJ1-2
CASSLVGGEGGYTF
TGTGCCAGCAGCTTGGTTGGAGGGGAAGGTGGCTACACCTTC
>TRBD2|15|-|TRBV7-9|TRBJ2-1
CASSLGTSGANEQFF
TGTGCCAGCAGCTTAGGGACTAGCGGGGCCAATGAGCAGTTCTTC
>-|12|once|TRBV27|TRBJ2-7
CASSAQGYEQYF
TGTGCCAGCAGCGCCCAGGGCTACGAGCAGTACTTC
>-|14|-|TRBV6-5|TRBJ1-2
CASSGRDGGKGYTF
TGTGCCAGCAGTGGCCGGGATGGAGGGAAGGGCTACACCTTC
>TRBD1|18|-|TRBV25-1|TRBJ2-7
CASSPATGQGARGYEQYF
TGTGCCAGCAGCCCCGCAACGGGACAGGGGGCGCGTGGATACGAGCAGTACTTC
>TRBD2|15|-|TRBV4-2|TRBJ2-5
CASSQGLAPQETQYF
TGTGCCAGCAGCCAAGGACTAGCGCCCCAAGAGACCCAGTACTTC
>TRBD2|12|-|TRBV6-1|TRBJ2-5
CASGRGTETQYF
TGTGCCAGCGGGAGGGGAACAGAGACCCAGTACTTC